This entry lists 28 T cell receptor beta chains sequenced from one sample in a study of T-cell memory formation after mild COVID-19. TCRdb reanalysed the 5' RACE reads using MiXCR and keeps one entry per CDR3 protein. This table holds 300,000 to 350,000 distinct CDR3 sequences, around 15% found once. The source material was PBMCs or a T cell subset sorted from them (not recorded which). Receptors originate from a man younger than 35 who had mild COVID-19 (a few samples of this study predate the infection). Cell type and time point are not known.

On this clonotype itself: Sequence at one end of the junction differs from germline and may be a read error. The V call is TRBV7-2, the J call TRBJ2-1; 9 bases are shared with TRBD2. The CDR3 totals 15 residues. CDR1 and CDR2 from the germline V gene are SGHTA and FQGNSA. DNA for the CDR3: TGTGCCAGCAGATTAGCGGGGGCGTCCAACAATGAGCAGTTCTTC. Translated, it gives CASRLAGASNNEQFF.

This clonotype has at least ten counts. J is TRBJ2-3 and V is TRBV5-1; perhaps TRBD2 as D (6 bases). V shed 0 bases and J shed 2 bases, with 10 bases lying between them. Germline V lookup: CDR1 SGHRS, CDR2 YFSETQ. The CDR3 consists of 15 residues. The CDR3 is CASSLGGAPTDTQYF. For the CDR3, the DNA is TGCGCCAGCAGCTTGGGCGGGGCCCCCACAGATACGCAGTATTTT.

This clonotype was seen only a few times. The chain combines TRBV11-2 with TRBJ1-1, with no clear D. The CDR3 sequence is 17 residues long. Germline V CDR1 and CDR2: SGHAT, FQNNGV. Trimming stripped 5 bases from V and 3 bases from J, with 22 bases between. In DNA form, the CDR3 reads TGTGCCAGCAGCCATAGCGGAACAATATTCTGGGACACTGAAGCTTTCTTT. It yields the protein CASSHSGTIFWDTEAFF.

The genes are TRBV5-1 and TRBJ2-7; a weak D match, TRBD1 (6 bases). Trimming stripped 3 bases from V and 1 base from J, with 14 bases between. Germline V lookup: CDR1 SGHRS, CDR2 YFSETQ. The CDR3 contains 15 residues. DNA of the CDR3: TGCGCCAGCAGCTCAGGACAGACTGGTTCCTACGAGCAGTACTTC. It is translated as CASSSGQTGSYEQYF.

This clonotype has at least ten counts. The rearrangement links TRBV7-2 to TRBJ2-5; the match to TRBD2 covers 14 bases. The V segment lost 5 bases and the J segment 5 bases; nucleotides outside the gene matches: 7. Per the germline V gene, CDR1 is SGHTA and CDR2 is FQGNSA. The CDR3 sequence is 16 residues long. The CDR3 bases are TGTGCCAGCAGCCCCCGGGGACTAGCGGGGGTGGAGACCCAGTACTTC. It is translated as CASSPRGLAGVETQYF.

Only a few counts were recorded for this clonotype. CDR3 in amino acids: CASTPSGGTNTEAFF. In DNA, the CDR3 is TGTGCCAGCACCCCCTCGGGAGGAACGAACACTGAAGCTTTCTTT. The rearrangement joins TRBV7-3 to TRBJ1-1, with no clear D. Germline V gives CDR1 SGHTA, CDR2 FQGTGA. The length of the CDR3 is 15 residues. Trimming took off 7 bases at V and 1 base at J, with 16 bases between the two ends.

This clonotype was observed a few times. V and J are TRBV7-2 and TRBJ2-3; no clear D. Germline assignment: CDR1 SGHTA and CDR2 FQGNSA. The CDR3 spans 15 residues. Trimming removed 0 bases from V and 4 bases from J, with 11 bases in between. The CDR3 protein is CASSLARARADTQYF. CDR3 coding DNA: TGTGCCAGCAGCTTAGCAAGGGCACGGGCAGATACGCAGTATTTT.

This clonotype has a handful of counts. This chain joins TRBV7-9 and TRBJ2-3; weak D call: TRBD1 (5 bases). The CDR3 runs 11 residues. Trimming took 5 bases from V and 8 from J, leaving 8 bases between them. Per the germline V gene, CDR1 is SEHNR and CDR2 is FQNEAQ (reference sequence). The chain's CDR3 is CASSQDITQYF. The DNA for the CDR3 is TGTGCCAGCAGCCAGGACATTACGCAGTATTTT.

The J gene is TRBJ1-2, the V gene TRBV25-1; possibly TRBD1 for D (6 bases). Germline loops: CDR1 MGHDK, CDR2 SYGVNS. The CDR3 has 13 amino acids. Deletions cut 2 bases from V and 6 bases from J, with 10 bases between. CDR3 coding DNA: TGTGCCAGCAGTGAACGGGGGGCGCATGGCTACACCTTC. Its protein is CASSERGAHGYTF.

The rearrangement links TRBV5-1 to TRBJ1-1, with TRBD1 as a possible D gene (6 bases). Trimming left V 0 bases short and J 6 bases short, with 9 bases between. This CDR3 is 13 amino acids long. Looked up from germline, CDR1 is SGHRS and CDR2 is YFSETQ. The CDR3 DNA is TGCGCCAGCAGCTTGGCAGGGGAGGCTGAAGCTTTCTTT. Translated, it gives CASSLAGEAEAFF.

This clonotype was counted only a few times. The chain carries TRBV3-1 and TRBJ2-1; D not resolved. V was pared by 4 bases and J by 1 base, with 11 bases between. Germline CDR1 is LGHDT and CDR2 is YNNKEL (reference sequence). The CDR3 extends over 15 amino acids. As DNA, the CDR3 is TGTGCCAGCAGCCCCTTTTTGGGATCCTACAATGAGCAGTTCTTC. Encoded protein: CASSPFLGSYNEQFF.

The J gene is TRBJ1-1, the V gene TRBV7-9, with D hard to call. This CDR3 is 14 amino acids long. The V end was cut by 2 bases, the J end by 1 base, with 8 bases between. In germline, CDR1 is SEHNR, CDR2 FQNEAQ (reference sequence). The CDR3 sequence: CASSLREKNTEAFF. As DNA, the CDR3 is TGTGCCAGCAGCTTAAGGGAGAAGAACACTGAAGCTTTCTTT.

V gene TRBV5-1 combines with J gene TRBJ2-1; 10 bases line up with TRBD2. The germline CDR1 and CDR2 sequences are SGHRS and YFSETQ. The CDR3 covers 16 residues. Germline trimming cut 0 bases from V and 6 bases from J; bases unmatched to any gene: 6. DNA for the CDR3: TGCGCCAGCAGCTTGGGTAGCGGGGGGTTTAGCAATGAGCAGTTCTTC. Protein product: CASSLGSGGFSNEQFF.

The V gene is TRBV9, the J gene TRBJ2-1; D is tentatively TRBD1 or TRBD2 (7 bases each). CDR1 SGDLS and CDR2 YYNGEE come from the germline V gene. CDR3 size: 16 residues. Between the trimmed V and J ends, which lost 4 bases and 6 bases, there was a span of 20 bases. CDR3 sequence (DNA): TGTGCCAGCAGCCCCGAGGGGGCGGGGGCCTTCAATGAGCAGTTCTTC. This encodes CASSPEGAGAFNEQFF. Full variable domain (missing parts from reference TRBV9 and TRBJ2-1): DSGVTQTPKHLITATGQRVTLRCSPRSGDLSVYWYQQSLDQGLQFLIQYYNGEERAKGNILERFSAQQFPDLHSELNLSSLELGDSALYFCASSPEGAGAFNEQFFGPGTRLTVL.

The chain has TRBV6-5 and TRBJ2-5; TRBD1 matches at 7 bases. The germline gives CDR1 MNHEY, CDR2 SVGAGI. The CDR3 extends over 14 amino acids. Trimming took 8 bases from V and 5 from J; bases not matched to a gene: 11. The CDR3 is CASAFSGTEETQYF. CDR3 DNA: TGTGCCAGCGCCTTCTCCGGGACAGAGGAGACCCAGTACTTC.

CDR3 nucleotides: TGTGCCAGCAGTTACGAGTCAGGCGTAGGGTTCTTT. It translates to CASSYESGVGFF. The chain employs TRBV6-2 or TRBV6-3 and TRBJ1-1; D gene ambiguous. This CDR3 has 12 amino acids. Trimming shortened V by 2 bases and J by 14 bases, and 15 bases separated the two germline ends. The germline V gene encodes CDR1 MNHEY and CDR2 SVGEGT.

J is TRBJ2-7 and V is TRBV12-3 or TRBV12-4; D perhaps matches TRBD1 (6 bases). V was trimmed by 3 bases and J by 2 bases, leaving 14 bases between them. This CDR3 region has 15 residues. This chain's CDR3 is CASSFGGQRTYEQYF. The CDR3 DNA sequence: TGTGCCAGCAGTTTTGGCGGACAGCGAACCTACGAGCAGTACTTC.

The chain couples TRBV6-5 to TRBJ1-4; D uncertain. The V end lost 2 bases, the J end lost 2 bases, and 12 bases lay between the germline ends. From germline, CDR1 is MNHEY and CDR2 SVGAGI. This CDR3 spans 16 amino acids. The CDR3 nucleotides read TGTGCCAGCAGTTACCACTCGGGCGGTACTAATGAAAAACTGTTTTTT. Its translation: CASSYHSGGTNEKLFF.

The CDR3: CSVERGSNYGYTF. As DNA, the CDR3 is TGCAGCGTGGAGAGGGGATCGAACTATGGCTACACCTTC. The chain combines TRBV29-1 with TRBJ1-2; TRBD1 might be the D (5 bases). Trimming cost V 6 bases and J 2 bases, with 13 bases left between them. Per the germline V gene, CDR1 is SQVTM and CDR2 is ANQGSEA. The CDR3 runs to 13 residues.

This clonotype was detected only a few times. The rearrangement links TRBV12-3 or TRBV12-4 to TRBJ1-2; no definite D call. Trimming removed 8 bases from V and 2 bases from J, with 24 bases in between. The CDR3 runs to 17 residues. CDR3 in DNA: TGTGCCAGCCGACTAAGTAGCCACGACCAACTGAACTATGGCTACACCTTC. This codes for CASRLSSHDQLNYGYTF.

The chain recombines TRBV28 with TRBJ1-5; 10 bases line up with TRBD1. CDR1 is MDHEN and CDR2 is SYDVKM in the germline V gene. Trimming cost V 6 bases and J 6 bases; bases outside gene matches: 14. The CDR3 is 17 amino acids. The DNA of the CDR3 is TGTGCCAGCAGCCTCATTGACGGACAGGGGGAGGGTCAGCCCCAGCATTTT. It encodes CASSLIDGQGEGQPQHF.

The chain combines TRBV4-3 with TRBJ2-1; D is ambiguous. V lost 2 bases and J 1 base, leaving 6 bases between the germline ends. The CDR3 is 14 residues long. Germline-derived CDR1 and CDR2 are LGHNA and YSLEER. This CDR3 reads CASSQLESYNEQFF. The CDR3 region has the DNA TGCGCCAGCAGCCAACTCGAGTCCTACAATGAGCAGTTCTTC.

This clonotype was seen a handful of times. The V gene is TRBV20-1, the J gene TRBJ2-3, with 7 nucleotides matching TRBD2. Germline-derived CDR1 and CDR2 are DFQATT and SNEGSKA (reference sequence). The CDR3 is 14 residues long. Trimming cost V 3 bases and J 1 base; bases outside gene matches: 4. The DNA for the CDR3 is TGCAGTGCTAGCCGGGGGGTTGGCACAGATACGCAGTATTTT. Translation: CSASRGVGTDTQYF.

The J gene is TRBJ1-5, the V gene TRBV20-1; TRBD1 is a possible D gene (5 bases). This CDR3 has 14 residues. Trimming cost V 3 bases and J 0 bases, with 9 bases left between them. The germline V gene encodes CDR1 DFQATT and CDR2 SNEGSKA (reference sequence). CDR3 loop: CSARRTGSNQPQHF. CDR3 DNA sequence: TGCAGTGCTAGGAGAACAGGTAGCAATCAGCCCCAGCATTTT.

The genes are TRBV7-2 and TRBJ2-7; D might be TRBD1 or TRBD2, each matching 5 bases. Germline CDR1 SGHTA, CDR2 FQGNSA. Trimming removed 3 bases at V and 3 bases at J, with 9 bases between. This CDR3 contains 13 residues. CDR3 nucleotide sequence: TGTGCCAGCAGCTTGGGACGACGCTACGAGCAGTACGTC. Protein product: CASSLGRRYEQYV.

Many counts were recorded for this clonotype. This chain connects TRBV6-1 to TRBJ2-7; D tentatively reads TRBD1 or TRBD2 (5 bases each). Looked up from germline, CDR1 is MNHNS and CDR2 is SASEGT. The CDR3 spans 15 residues. V was clipped by 5 bases and J by 2 bases, with 16 bases between them. The DNA for the CDR3 is TGTGCCAGCAGTAACCCCCGGGACGGACCCTACGAGCAGTACTTC. Its translation is CASSNPRDGPYEQYF.

This chain uses TRBV6-5 with TRBJ1-2, with 9 bases aligning to TRBD1. This CDR3 comprises 17 residues. V shed 2 bases, J shed 8 bases, and the junction held 15 bases outside the gene matches. CDR1 MNHEY and CDR2 SVGAGI come from the germline V gene. The DNA of the CDR3 is TGTGCCAGCAGTTACGCAGCTAGCGGAAGGACAGGGGAGGGCTACACCTTC. Translated: CASSYAASGRTGEGYTF.

V gene TRBV20-1 combines with J gene TRBJ1-5; D remains unclear. V lost 0 bases and J lost 11, with 8 bases in between. The CDR3 covers 11 residues. The germline V gene encodes CDR1 DFQATT and CDR2 SNEGSKA (reference sequence). CDR3 coding DNA: TGCAGTGCTAGAGATCGGGTAGCCCAGCATTTT. As protein: CSARDRVAQHF.